This TCR beta chain was retrieved from a study of blood T cell repertoires in COVID-19. Method: immunoSEQ multiplex PCR; TCRdb's copy keeps in-frame clones and lacks some. Of under 300,000 clones listed, around 85% are singletons. What was sequenced was peripheral blood. The origin of this receptor is a man between 60 and 75 years old with acute or convalescent COVID-19.

The CDR3, as DNA: TGTGCCAGCAGCTTCCTAGCGGGAGGTTCTACGCAGTATTTT. Its protein is CASSFLAGGSTQYF. J is TRBJ2-3 and V is TRBV11-3, with TRBD2 matching over 11 bases. This CDR3 region has 14 residues. Trimming at V came to 3 bases and at J to 8 bases, leaving 4 bases not matched to a gene. CDR1 is SGHNT, CDR2 YENEEA, per germline.